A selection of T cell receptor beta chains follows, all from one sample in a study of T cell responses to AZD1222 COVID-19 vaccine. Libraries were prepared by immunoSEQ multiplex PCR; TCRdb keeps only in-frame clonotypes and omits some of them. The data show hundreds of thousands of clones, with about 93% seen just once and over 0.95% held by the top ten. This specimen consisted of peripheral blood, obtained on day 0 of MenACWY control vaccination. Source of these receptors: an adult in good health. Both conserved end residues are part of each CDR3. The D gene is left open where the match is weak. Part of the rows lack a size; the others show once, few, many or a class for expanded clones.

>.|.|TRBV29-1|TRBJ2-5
TGCAGCGCTACCCAACGGGGGGCGCGTAGGACCCAGTACTTC
CSATQRGARRTQYF
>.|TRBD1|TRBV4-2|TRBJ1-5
TGTGCCAGCAGCCAAGAATTAGGGGGCAGGCAGCCCCAGCATTTT
CASSQELGGRQPQHF
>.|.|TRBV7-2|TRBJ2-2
TGTGCCAGCAGCCCCCGGTTGGGCGGGGAGCTGTTTTTT
CASSPRLGGELFF
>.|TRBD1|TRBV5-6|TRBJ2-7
TGTGCCAGCAGCTGGGACAGGGCCTCCGAGCAGTACTTC
CASSWDRASEQYF
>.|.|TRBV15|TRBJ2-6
TGTGCCACCAGCAAGAGATACTCGAGGGAAAAATGGGCCAACGTCCTGACTTTC
CATSKRYSREKWANVLTF
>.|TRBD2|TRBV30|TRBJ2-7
TGTGCCCTCTCGGGGGGGTCCTACGAGCAGTACTTC
CALSGGSYEQYF
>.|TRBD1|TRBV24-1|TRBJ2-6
TGTGCCACCAGTGATTTGCACCCCGGGACAGGCCCTAGCTCTGGGGCCAACGTCCTGACTTTC
CATSDLHPGTGPSSGANVLTF
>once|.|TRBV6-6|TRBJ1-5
TGTGCCAGCAGTTACGGCAGGGCCGGCAATCAGCCCCAGCATTTT
CASSYGRAGNQPQHF
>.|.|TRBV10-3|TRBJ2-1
TGTGCCATCAGTGATCCCGACAGGAGGGGATACAATGAGCAGTTCTTC
CAISDPDRRGYNEQFF
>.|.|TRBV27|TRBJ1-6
TGTGCCAGCAGTTCTAGCTCCTATAATTCACCCCTCCACTTT
CASSSSSYNSPLHF
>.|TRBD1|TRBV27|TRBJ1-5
TGTGCCAGCAGGGGGGGACAGGGCTCGCATCAGCCCCAGCATTTT
CASRGGQGSHQPQHF
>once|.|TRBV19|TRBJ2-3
TGTGCCAGTACCCTACGGGCGGCAGATACGCAGTATTTT
CASTLRAADTQYF
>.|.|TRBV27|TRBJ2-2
TGTGCCAGCAGTCTCTTCGGGACACTGCTAAACACCGGGGAGCTGTTTTTT
CASSLFGTLLNTGELFF
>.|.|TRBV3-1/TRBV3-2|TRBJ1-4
TGTGCCAGCAGCCTTAGAACAGGGACACGAGGTGAAAAACTGTTTTTT
CASSLRTGTRGEKLFF
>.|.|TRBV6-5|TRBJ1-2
TGTGCCAGCAGCAGGACAGTCGTTAACTATGGCTACACCTTC
CASSRTVVNYGYTF
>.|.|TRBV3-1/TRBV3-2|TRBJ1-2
TGTGCCAGCAGCCAAGAGTCCTGGGGTGGCTACACCTTC
CASSQESWGGYTF
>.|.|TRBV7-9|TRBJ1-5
TGTGCCAGCAGCTTAGCAGGGGGAGGCAATCAGCCCCAGCATTTT
CASSLAGGGNQPQHF
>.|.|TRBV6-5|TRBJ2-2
TGTGCCAGCAGTTACTCACGACAGACTGAGCTGTTTTTT
CASSYSRQTELFF
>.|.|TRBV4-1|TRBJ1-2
TGCGCCAGCAGCCAAGATGTTTTACAACCCAGTGATGGCTACACCTTC
CASSQDVLQPSDGYTF
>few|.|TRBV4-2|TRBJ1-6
TGTGCCAGCAGCCAAGTCAGGTACACCTATAATTCACCCCTCCACTTT
CASSQVRYTYNSPLHF
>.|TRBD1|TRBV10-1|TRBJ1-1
TGCGCCAGCAGATACAGGGGGAATCGGGAAAACACTGAAGCTTTCTTT
CASRYRGNRENTEAFF
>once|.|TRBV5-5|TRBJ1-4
TGTGCCAGCAGCCCTCGCGCGGGCCCTGGATCTTTATTGTTTTTT
CASSPRAGPGSLLFF
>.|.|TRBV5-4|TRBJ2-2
TGTGCCAGCAGCTTCAGCGACGGGGAGCTGTTTTTT
CASSFSDGELFF
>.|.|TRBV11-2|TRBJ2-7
TGTGCCAGCAGCTTATTCCCGGGCGTATCTCCCGAATACGAGCAGTACTTC
CASSLFPGVSPEYEQYF
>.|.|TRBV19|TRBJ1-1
TGTGCCAGTAGTATGAGGGAGAACACTGAAGCTTTCTTT
CASSMRENTEAFF
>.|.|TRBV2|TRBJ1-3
TGTGCCAGCAGTGAATTTTCGGCTATTGACCCCCTCTCTGGAAACACCATATATTTT
CASSEFSAIDPLSGNTIYF
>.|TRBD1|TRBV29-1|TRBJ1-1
TGCAGCGTCGCCTACAGGGGTGGAACTGAAGCTTTCTTT
CSVAYRGGTEAFF
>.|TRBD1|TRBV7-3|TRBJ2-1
TGTGCCAGCAGCCCGGGACAGGGGGCGAATGAGCAGTTCTTC
CASSPGQGANEQFF
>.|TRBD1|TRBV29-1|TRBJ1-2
TGCAGCGTCTGGACAGGGCCGGAAGGCTACACCTTC
CSVWTGPEGYTF
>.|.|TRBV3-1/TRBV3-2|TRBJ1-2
TGTGCCAGCAGCCAAGGGGCAGGCAGGACTATTGGCTACACCTTC
CASSQGAGRTIGYTF
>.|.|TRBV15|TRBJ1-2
TGTGCCACCAGCAGAAGCAGGGATAACTATGGCTACACCTTC
CATSRSRDNYGYTF
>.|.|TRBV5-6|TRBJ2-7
TGTGCCAGCAGCATTGAGCGCGGGGAGCGGGAGTACTTC
CASSIERGEREYF
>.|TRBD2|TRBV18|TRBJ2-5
TGTGCCAGCTCACTGGGACTAGCTGAGACCCAGTACTTC
CASSLGLAETQYF
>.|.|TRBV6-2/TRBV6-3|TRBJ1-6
TGTGCCAGCAGTCTGACCCGGACAGCCAATAATTCACCCCTCCACTTT
CASSLTRTANNSPLHF
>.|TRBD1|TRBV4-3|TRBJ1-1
TGCGCCAGCAGCCAAGCCTCAGGGACAGGGTGGGCTGAAGCTTTCTTT
CASSQASGTGWAEAFF
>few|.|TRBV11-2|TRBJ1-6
TGTGCCAGCAGATCCAGGGTTTCACCCCTCCACTTT
CASRSRVSPLHF
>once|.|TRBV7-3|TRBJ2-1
TGTGCCAGCAGCTTAAAAGGGGCGGGGCAGGAGGGGAATGAGCAGTTCTTC
CASSLKGAGQEGNEQFF
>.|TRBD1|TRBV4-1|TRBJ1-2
TGCGCCAGCAGCCAAACGGGACAGGGAACTGGCTACACCTTC
CASSQTGQGTGYTF
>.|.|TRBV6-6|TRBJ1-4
TGTGCCAGCGTTCCAGCGGGGGCAACTAATGAAAAACTGTTTTTT
CASVPAGATNEKLFF
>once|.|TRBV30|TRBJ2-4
TGTGCCTGGAACACGGGACACGACAAAAACATTCAGTACTTC
CAWNTGHDKNIQYF
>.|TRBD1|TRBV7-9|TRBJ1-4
TGTGCCAGCAGTCTAAAGGGGGCGAGCTTTAATGAAAAACTGTTTTTT
CASSLKGASFNEKLFF
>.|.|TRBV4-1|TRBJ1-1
TGCGCCAGCAGCCAAGATGAGGACAGACTGAACACTGAAGCTTTCTTT
CASSQDEDRLNTEAFF
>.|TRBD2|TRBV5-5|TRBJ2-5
TGTGCCAGCAGCCAAACTCGACTAGCATCCCAAGAGACCCAGTACTTC
CASSQTRLASQETQYF
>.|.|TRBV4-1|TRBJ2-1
TGCGCCAGCAGCCAAGATGACAGGTTATGGGATGAGCAGTTCTTC
CASSQDDRLWDEQFF
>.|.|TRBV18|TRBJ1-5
TGTGCCAGCTCACCGTCGACGGGTAGCAATCAGCCCCAGCATTTT
CASSPSTGSNQPQHF